The clone carrying this T cell receptor (beta chain) occurred many times. This sample was included in a study of glioma-infiltrating T cells. Amplification of TCR alpha and beta CDR3 regions from RNA used iRepertoire nested multiplex PCR. MiXCR, applied by TCRdb to the multiplex PCR reads, yields one record per CDR3 protein. In the table there are about 110,000 distinct CDR3 sequences, about 25% of which are singletons. Germline lookup yields CDR1 DFQATT and CDR2 SNEGSKA (reference sequence). The V end lost 5 bases, the J end lost 0 bases, and 21 bases lay between the germline ends. CDR3 length equals 17 residues.

Sequencing was carried out using glioma tissue, nonneoplastic brain tissue, or PBMCs (not recorded which). The clonotype comes from a human donor with low-grade glioma or glioblastoma, undergoing nonglioma brain surgery, or in good health (not recorded which). This rearrangement joins TRBV20-1 to TRBJ2-3, with a possible D match to TRBD1 (6 bases). In nucleotides, the CDR3 is TGCAGTGCTTATTCCGCCACAGGGTCTTCTAGCACAGATACGCAGTATTTT. Protein product: CSAYSATGSSSTDTQYF.